The subject of this entry is one T cell receptor beta chain. As yet, its antigen is unknown. The use of a sample-barcoded 5' primer and a J-beta primer mix characterized a second PCR of roughly 7 to 12 cycles. From the 5' RACE reads, TCRdb called clonotypes with MiXCR, one entry per CDR3 protein. This table has about 1.6 million distinct CDR3 sequences, about 35% appearing once. The data were obtained in a study of blood T cells in healthy people across ages. The germline V gene has CDR1 MNHNS and CDR2 SASEGT. There are 15 residues in the CDR3. The V end was cut by 6 bases, the J end by 5 bases, with 19 bases between. Peripheral blood from each donor was collected in a volume of about 9.9 milliliters. Overall study results and limits: Underestimates were what the diversity estimates from one million T cells were considered to be. Getting older went along with TCR beta diversity per million T cells dropping roughly linearly.

The rearrangement links TRBV6-1 to TRBJ2-5, with D tentatively TRBD2 (6 bases). The sequence came from a woman under 40 in good health. Sequencing input: blood. In nucleotides, the CDR3 is TGTGCCAGCAGCGAGGGACGGGGGACGGGGGAGACCCAGTACTTC. Encoded protein: CASSEGRGTGETQYF.